This TCR beta chain appears in the sequencing data of a study of shared clonotypes between healthy human individuals. Turning to the study itself: Each donor contributed plates that comprised three CD4 naive, three CD4 memory, two CD8 naive and one CD8 memory. Points from the study as a whole: Approximately 5% of naive CD4 clonotypes were shared across a few donors. Depth was large, yet rarefaction showed that sorted-subset sequencing was incomplete.

Worth noting for this clone: Antigen specificity is unknown. The sample has other DNA sequences that encode this CDR3 too.

TCRdb's table, derived via immunoSEQ multiplex PCR, lists solely in-frame clones and lacks some. Seen here are millions of clones, about 95% observed once, and the top ten hold 0.9% to 1.3%. CD45RO-negative, CCR7-positively selected cells formed the naive CD8 fraction, excluding terminally differentiated effector memory CD45RA+ cells. This TCR derives from a man in his late teens or twenties in good health. The sequenced material came from naive CD8+ T cells sorted from blood.

As DNA, the CDR3 is TGTGCCAGCAGTTTATCGGGGGAGAGTTACGAGCAGTACTTC. As protein: CASSLSGESYEQYF. The rearrangement uses TRBV27 and TRBJ2-7; D tentatively reads TRBD1 or TRBD2 (5 bases each). With 0 bases removed from V and 4 bases from J, the gap between germline ends came to 10 bases. The germline CDR1 and CDR2 sequences are MNHEY and SMNVEV (reference sequence). CDR3 length: 14 amino acids.